Shown below are 3 T cell receptor beta chains from a single sample sequenced in a study of regulatory T cells in long-lasting Graves disease. The time point was: persistent/refractory GD, antithyroid drugs over 5 years with positive TRAb. RNA extracted from PBMCs served as the sequencing template. CDR3-region Arm-PCR and iRepertoire HTBI primers produced the TCR beta libraries. From the multiplex PCR reads, TCRdb called clonotypes with MiXCR, one entry per CDR3 protein. There are 450,000 or so distinct CDR3 sequences in the sample; under 25% occur only once, and around 13% lies in the top ten. This specimen consisted of peripheral blood mononuclear cells (PBMCs), obtained when the disease was refractory, from a patient treated with antithyroid drugs. The receptors stem from a female donor with Graves disease.

This clonotype appeared many times. The chain has TRBV7-2 and TRBJ2-7; D is undetermined. V was clipped by 1 base and J by 2 bases, with 9 bases between them. This CDR3 region has 14 residues. CDR1 and CDR2 (germline): SGHTA, FQGNSA. CDR3 in DNA: TGTGCCAGCAGCTTAGAACAGCCCACCTACGAGCAGTACTTC. Protein sequence: CASSLEQPTYEQYF. The whole variable domain, remainder taken from reference TRBV7-2 and TRBJ2-7, is GAGVSQSPSNKVTEKGKDVELRCDPISGHTALYWYRQSLGQGLEFLIYFQGNSAPDKSGLPSDRFSAERTGGSVSTLTIQRTQQEDSAVYLCASSLEQPTYEQYFGPGTRLTVT.

This clonotype was seen a few times. V is TRBV9 and J is TRBJ2-5; either TRBD1 or TRBD2 may supply D (5 bases each). The V end lost 2 bases, the J end lost 2 bases, and 16 bases lay between the germline ends. The CDR3 totals 16 residues. CDR1 and CDR2 (germline): SGDLS, YYNGEE. CDR3 DNA: TGTGCCAGCAGCGTCGGGGCCTTAGGCGGACAAGAGACCCAGTACTTC. This sequence encodes CASSVGALGGQETQYF.

The table lists this clonotype with many counts. The chain couples TRBV28 to TRBJ1-5; TRBD1 is a possible D gene (6 bases). The CDR3 extends over 15 amino acids. The germline CDR1 and CDR2 sequences are MDHEN and SYDVKM. V lost 2 bases, J lost 3 bases, and 11 bases lay in between. The CDR3 is CASSLPTGINQPQHF. Written as DNA, the CDR3 is TGTGCCAGCAGTTTACCAACAGGGATCAATCAGCCCCAGCATTTT.